The 30 T cell receptor beta chains below come from one sample, sequenced in a study of blood T cells in healthy people across ages. Using a J-beta primer mix together with a sample-barcoded 5' primer, a second PCR was run for roughly 7 to 12 cycles. TCRdb re-derived calls from the 5' RACE reads in MiXCR, one entry per CDR3 protein. Of approximately 940,000 distinct CDR3 sequences listed, approximately 49% are singletons. The material sequenced was blood. The receptors were gathered from a man in his thirties or forties in good health.

This clonotype was counted between two and nine times. The chain links TRBV4-3 to TRBJ2-7; D is ambiguous. This CDR3 has 15 residues. V was cut by 0 bases and J by 1 base, with 10 bases left in between. From germline, CDR1 is LGHNA and CDR2 YSLEER. Here the CDR3 reads CASSQEVRTSYEQYF. For the CDR3, the DNA is TGCGCCAGCAGCCAAGAAGTCAGGACGTCCTACGAGCAGTACTTC.

There are a few counts of this clonotype. The chain uses TRBV3-1 and TRBJ2-2; 8 nucleotides agree with TRBD1. Germline CDR1 LGHDT, CDR2 YNNKEL (reference sequence). This CDR3 comprises 15 residues. V lost 1 base to trimming and J lost 7 bases; unmatched junction nucleotides: 5. The CDR3 protein is CASSQVGQADGELFF. In DNA, the CDR3 is TGTGCCAGCAGCCAAGTGGGACAGGCCGACGGGGAGCTGTTTTTT.

The chain couples TRBV28 to TRBJ1-2; a possible D gene is TRBD1 (5 bases). This CDR3 has 12 residues. Trimming left V 10 bases short and J 7 bases short, with 16 bases between. Germline V CDR1 and CDR2: MDHEN, SYDVKM. This CDR3 reads CAINRGLAGYTF. In nucleotides, the CDR3 is TGTGCCATCAACCGGGGGTTAGCTGGCTACACCTTC.

This sequence joins TRBV6-6 and TRBJ2-5; the D is unclear. The length of the CDR3 is 16 residues. Germline CDR1 and CDR2: MNHNY and SVGAGI (reference sequence). The V and J ends lost 5 bases and 11 bases respectively, with 27 bases between them. The CDR3 spells CASSDQHSQVPEEQYF. The CDR3 region has the DNA TGTGCCAGCAGTGACCAACACTCCCAGGTTCCCGAGGAGCAGTACTTC.

CDR3 nucleotide sequence: TGTGCCAGCAGCTTAGAGTCAGGACTCCATGATAACTATGGCTACACCTTC. It translates to CASSLESGLHDNYGYTF. The chain couples TRBV7-2 to TRBJ1-2; no firm D call. Per germline, CDR1 SGHTA and CDR2 FQGNSA. This CDR3 comprises 17 residues. Trimming removed 1 base at V and 1 base at J, with 16 bases between.

This clonotype was detected only a few times. V and J are TRBV20-1 and TRBJ1-2; no definite D call. Trimming removed 0 bases at V and 6 bases at J, with 11 bases between. This CDR3 is 13 amino acids long. The germline gives CDR1 DFQATT, CDR2 SNEGSKA (reference sequence). The CDR3 loop reads CSAREGPGDGYTF. The CDR3 DNA sequence: TGCAGTGCTAGAGAAGGCCCTGGGGATGGCTACACCTTC.

CDR3 amino acids: CASMGQSQPQETQFF. The CDR3 DNA is TGTGCCAGCATGGGACAAAGCCAACCTCAAGAGACCCAGTTCTTC. The rearrangement links TRBV2 to TRBJ2-1; tentative D call: TRBD1 (6 bases). Germline V lookup: CDR1 SNHLY, CDR2 FYNNEI. The V and J ends lost 7 bases and 13 bases respectively, with 26 bases between them. This CDR3 is 15 amino acids long.

The CDR3 sequence: CASSQSQGYQPQHF. The CDR3 region has the DNA TGCGCCAGCAGCCAATCACAGGGGTATCAGCCCCAGCATTTT. The chain uses TRBV4-1 and TRBJ1-5; TRBD1 aligns across 7 bases. The CDR3 consists of 14 residues. V lost 2 bases, J lost 5 bases, and 3 bases stayed unmatched. Per germline, CDR1 MGHRA and CDR2 YSYEKL.

The chain combines TRBV3-1 with TRBJ2-7, with a weak D call TRBD1 (7 bases). CDR3 length: 13 amino acids. The germline V gene has CDR1 LGHDT and CDR2 YNNKEL (reference sequence). CDR3 protein: CATRGDLSYEQYF. DNA for the CDR3: TGTGCGACCAGGGGGGACCTCTCCTACGAGCAGTACTTC.

This chain uses TRBV4-2 with TRBJ2-7, with 8 bases matching TRBD2. Germline V gene lookup returns CDR1 LGHNA and CDR2 YNFKEQ. V lost 1 base to trimming and J lost 2 bases; unmatched junction nucleotides: 7. The CDR3 runs 16 residues. The DNA for the CDR3 is TGTGCCAGCAGCCAAGTAGGCACTAGCGGCACCTACGAGCAGTACTTC. The encoded protein is CASSQVGTSGTYEQYF.

The chain has TRBV20-1 and TRBJ2-1, with D maybe TRBD1 (5 bases). Germline assignment: CDR1 DFQATT and CDR2 SNEGSKA (reference sequence). Trimming pared 5 bases from V and 2 bases from J, leaving 13 bases between. CDR3 length equals 14 residues. Written as DNA, the CDR3 is TGCAGTGCTCGAACAGGTGTAGCCTACAATGAGCAGTTCTTC. Residues: CSARTGVAYNEQFF.

The chain uses TRBV6-1 and TRBJ2-7; D is possibly TRBD1 or TRBD2 (6 bases each). The CDR3 runs 16 residues. V was trimmed by 6 bases and J by 0 bases, leaving 18 bases between them. Looked up from germline, CDR1 is MNHNS and CDR2 is SASEGT. DNA for the CDR3: TGTGCCAGCAGGGGGACTTATCTGGACAGCTCCTACGAGCAGTACTTC. The encoded protein is CASRGTYLDSSYEQYF.

V gene TRBV6-2 or TRBV6-3 combines with J gene TRBJ2-1, with D possibly matching TRBD2 (7 bases). CDR1 is MNHEY and CDR2 is SVGEGT in the germline V gene. This CDR3 comprises 15 residues. V lost 7 bases, J lost 7 bases, and 20 bases lay in between. The CDR3 region has the DNA TGTGCCAGCACCCCCCGGGGGCGGGGGACGAATGAGCAGTTCTTC. Protein: CASTPRGRGTNEQFF.

As for this clonotype: A read error may account for a junction end that differs from germline. The V gene is TRBV4-3, the J gene TRBJ2-1, with TRBD1 identical over 10 bases. The CDR3 contains 16 residues. CDR1 is LGHNA and CDR2 is YSLEER in the germline V gene. CDR3 DNA sequence: TGCGCCGGCAGCCAAGATGAAAAGGGACAGGGGTATGAGCAGTTCTTC. It specifies CAGSQDEKGQGYEQFF.

The gene calls are TRBV29-1 and TRBJ1-2, with a weak D call TRBD1 (5 bases). This CDR3 region has 16 residues. Deletions cut 1 base from V and 5 bases from J, with 20 bases between. Germline V gene sequence: CDR1 SQVTM, CDR2 ANQGSEA. Here the CDR3 DNA reads TGCAGCGTTGAAGGGGAGGGGTCGGCCCCTATTTATGGCTACACCTTC. This gives the protein CSVEGEGSAPIYGYTF.

This clonotype was seen a handful of times. This chain links TRBV21-1 with TRBJ1-2; TRBD1 is the table's D call and was not checked against the DNA. TRBV21-1 is a known pseudogene. The CDR3 totals 15 residues. The DNA for the CDR3 is TGTGCCAGCAGCAAAGCGCCAGAGGGGTGCTATGGCTACACCTTC. Its translation is CASSKAPEGCYGYTF.

The rearrangement links TRBV29-1 to TRBJ2-1; D gene uncertain. The V and J ends lost 0 bases and 8 bases respectively, with 20 bases between them. CDR3 length: 16 residues. Looked up from germline, CDR1 is SQVTM and CDR2 is ANQGSEA. CDR3 residues: CSVEDARAQSRHEQFF. DNA for the CDR3: TGCAGCGTTGAAGATGCCCGGGCTCAGTCTAGGCATGAGCAGTTCTTC.

V gene TRBV3-1 combines with J gene TRBJ1-2; D ambiguous. CDR3 size: 15 residues. Trimming removed 0 bases at V and 3 bases at J, with 11 bases between. Germline loops: CDR1 LGHDT, CDR2 YNNKEL (reference sequence). CDR3 sequence reads: CASSQDLDTYYGYTF. CDR3 in DNA: TGTGCCAGCAGCCAAGATCTCGACACTTACTATGGCTACACCTTC.

CDR3 loop: CSVESTYYEQYF. The CDR3 nucleotides are TGCAGCGTTGAAAGCACCTACTACGAGCAGTACTTC. This chain links TRBV29-1 with TRBJ2-7; no definite D call. CDR1 and CDR2 from the germline V gene are SQVTM and ANQGSEA. This CDR3 region has 12 residues. V dropped 2 bases and J dropped 3 bases, with 8 bases sitting between them.

This clonotype was detected only a few times. The J gene is TRBJ2-7, the V gene TRBV14; D might be TRBD2 (5 bases). The V end lost 2 bases, the J end lost 7 bases, and 9 bases lay between the germline ends. CDR3 length equals 12 residues. Germline V gene data show CDR1 as SGHDN and CDR2 as FVKESK. The CDR3 here is CASSQTTGEQYF. The CDR3 coding sequence is TGTGCCAGCAGCCAAACCACGGGGGAGCAGTACTTC.

V usage is TRBV21-1 and J usage is TRBJ2-3; the DNA was not compared with TRBD2, the D call given in the table. TRBV21-1 is a pseudogene locus. The CDR3 extends over 19 amino acids. CDR3 DNA: TGTGCCAGCAGCCCAAGCGTTCGAGCGGGGGGGCCGTTTTCAGATACGCAGTATTTT. It codes for CASSPSVRAGGPFSDTQYF.

This clonotype was picked up a small number of times. This chain connects TRBV7-2 to TRBJ2-5; perhaps TRBD2 as D (5 bases). Deletions cut 1 base from V and 2 bases from J, with 11 bases between. This CDR3 has 15 residues. The germline gives CDR1 SGHTA, CDR2 FQGNSA. The CDR3 loop is CASSLDLAPQETQYF. In nucleotides, the CDR3 is TGTGCCAGCAGCTTAGACTTAGCGCCGCAAGAGACCCAGTACTTC.

This chain uses TRBV5-1 with TRBJ2-7, with D possibly being TRBD2 (5 bases). Germline assignment: CDR1 SGHRS and CDR2 YFSETQ. Trimming took 4 bases from V and 0 from J, leaving 8 bases between them. This CDR3 region has 13 residues. The chain's CDR3 is CASSTGNSYEQYF. The CDR3 DNA is TGCGCCAGCAGCACCGGGAACTCCTACGAGCAGTACTTC.

This chain links TRBV7-9 with TRBJ2-3; 8 bases match TRBD1. The CDR3 is 14 residues long. The trim removed 6 bases at V and 2 bases at J, leaving 4 bases unmatched. The germline CDR1 and CDR2 sequences are SEHNR and FQNEAQ (reference sequence). CDR3 nucleotide sequence: TGTGCCAGCAGGTGGGGACAGGTCACAGATACGCAGTATTTT. Encoded protein: CASRWGQVTDTQYF.

This clonotype was recorded a few times. The V gene is TRBV7-2, the J gene TRBJ2-5, with D maybe TRBD2 (5 bases). Looked up from germline, CDR1 is SGHTA and CDR2 is FQGNSA. The CDR3 runs 14 residues. V was trimmed by 0 bases and J by 5 bases, leaving 10 bases between them. CDR3 sequence: CASSLAHGMETQYF. DNA of the CDR3: TGTGCCAGCAGCTTAGCTCACGGGATGGAGACCCAGTACTTC.

The rearrangement links TRBV7-6 to TRBJ2-1; D perhaps matches TRBD1 (5 bases). The CDR3 has 16 residues. CDR1 SGHVS and CDR2 FNYEAQ come from the germline V gene. With 0 bases removed from V and 1 base from J, the gap between germline ends came to 10 bases. CDR3 amino acids: CASSLAETVSYNEQFF. Written as DNA, the CDR3 is TGTGCCAGCAGCTTAGCTGAGACAGTTTCCTACAATGAGCAGTTCTTC.

This clonotype was detected only a few times. The chain employs TRBV28 and TRBJ1-2, with D possibly being TRBD1 (6 bases). CDR3 length: 13 residues. V shed 5 bases and J shed 7 bases, with 14 bases lying between them. Germline V gene data show CDR1 as MDHEN and CDR2 as SYDVKM. The CDR3 DNA follows: TGTGCCAGCAGTACAGGGTTGGTGGGTGGCTACACCTTC. Residues: CASSTGLVGGYTF.

This clonotype turned up a few times. The rearrangement links TRBV28 to TRBJ2-3; no reliable D call. Trimming removed 7 bases from V and 6 bases from J, with 8 bases in between. This CDR3 is built from 11 residues. Germline V gene data show CDR1 as MDHEN and CDR2 as SYDVKM. CDR3 DNA: TGTGCCAGCACCGAAGGGGATACGCAGTATTTT. Translating gives CASTEGDTQYF.

The V call is TRBV20-1, the J call TRBJ2-3, with TRBD2 identical over 10 bases. This CDR3 has 15 amino acids. V shed 0 bases, J shed 7 bases, and the junction held 7 bases outside the gene matches. Germline V gene data show CDR1 as DFQATT and CDR2 as SNEGSKA (reference sequence). The CDR3 DNA follows: TGCAGTGCTAGAGATCGAATAGCGGGGGGAAATACGCAGTATTTT. It encodes CSARDRIAGGNTQYF.

As for this clonotype: The junction and the germline gene differ at one end; a read error may be behind it. The J gene is TRBJ2-6, the V gene TRBV6-6; TRBD1 agrees at 9 bases. Germline V lookup: CDR1 MNHNY, CDR2 SVGAGI (reference sequence). The CDR3 has 17 amino acids. CDR3 coding DNA: TGTGCCAGCAGTCTTGGACAGGGGCGTTCTGGGGCCAACGTCCTGGCTTTC. Its translation: CASSLGQGRSGANVLAF.